This TCR beta chain was profiled in a study of blood T cell repertoires in COVID-19. Original processing methods: Using reference gene primer amplification, nucleated cell counts were estimated. The table came from immunoSEQ multiplex PCR; TCRdb's copy has only in-frame clones and leaves some out. That table supplies the V and J calls and clone size; D and trimming were determined from the DNA. The sample lists roughly 190,000 clones, less than 85% occurring once. The CDR3 runs 14 residues. V lost 3 bases to trimming and J lost 4 bases, with 10 bases between them. Germline V gene sequence: CDR1 LNHDA, CDR2 SQIVND (reference sequence).

The receptor was isolated from a woman in her 30s who had recovered from COVID-19. The V call is TRBV19, the J call TRBJ1-5; the D gene is possibly TRBD1 (6 bases). Sequencing was done on a sample of PBMCs or T cells enriched from blood (not recorded which). For the CDR3, the DNA is TGTGCCAGTAGTATTCGGACAGATAATCAGCCCCAGCATTTT. As protein: CASSIRTDNQPQHF.